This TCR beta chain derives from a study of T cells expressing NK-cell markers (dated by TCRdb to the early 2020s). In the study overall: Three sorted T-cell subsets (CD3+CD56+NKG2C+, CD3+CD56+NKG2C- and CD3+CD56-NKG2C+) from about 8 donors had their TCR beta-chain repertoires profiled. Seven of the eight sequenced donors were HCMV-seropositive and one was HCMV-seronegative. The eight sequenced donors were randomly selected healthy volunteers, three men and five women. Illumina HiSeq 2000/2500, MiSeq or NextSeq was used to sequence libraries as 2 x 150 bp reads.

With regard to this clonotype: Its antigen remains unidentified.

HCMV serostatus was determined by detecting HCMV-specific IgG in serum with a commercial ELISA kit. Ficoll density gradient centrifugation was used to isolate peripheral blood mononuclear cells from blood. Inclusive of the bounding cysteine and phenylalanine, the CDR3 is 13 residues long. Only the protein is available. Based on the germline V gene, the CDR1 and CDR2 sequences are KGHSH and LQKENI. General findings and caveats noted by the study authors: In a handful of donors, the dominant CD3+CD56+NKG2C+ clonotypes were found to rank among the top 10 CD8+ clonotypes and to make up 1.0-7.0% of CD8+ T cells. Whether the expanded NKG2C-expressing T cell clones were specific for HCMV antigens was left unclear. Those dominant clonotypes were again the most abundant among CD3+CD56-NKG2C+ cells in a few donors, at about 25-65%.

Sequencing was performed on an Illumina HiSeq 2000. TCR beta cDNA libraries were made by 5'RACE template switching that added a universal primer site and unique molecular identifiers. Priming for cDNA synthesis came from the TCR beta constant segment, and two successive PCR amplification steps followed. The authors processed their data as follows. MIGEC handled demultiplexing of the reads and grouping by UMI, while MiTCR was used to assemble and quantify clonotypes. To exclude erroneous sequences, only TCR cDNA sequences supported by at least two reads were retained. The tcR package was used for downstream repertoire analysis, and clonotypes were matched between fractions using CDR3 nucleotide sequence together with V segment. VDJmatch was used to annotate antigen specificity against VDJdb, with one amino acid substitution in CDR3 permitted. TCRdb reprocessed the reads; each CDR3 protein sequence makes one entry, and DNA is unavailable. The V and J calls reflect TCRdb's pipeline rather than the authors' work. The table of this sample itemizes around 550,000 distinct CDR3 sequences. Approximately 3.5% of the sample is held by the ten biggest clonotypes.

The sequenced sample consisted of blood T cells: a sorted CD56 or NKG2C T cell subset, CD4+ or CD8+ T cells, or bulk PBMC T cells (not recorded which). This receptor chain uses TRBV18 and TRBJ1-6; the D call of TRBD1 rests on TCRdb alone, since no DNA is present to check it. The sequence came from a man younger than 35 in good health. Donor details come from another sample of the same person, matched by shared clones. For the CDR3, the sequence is CASSRGANSPLHF.